This T cell receptor beta chain was retrieved from a study of ipilimumab plus nivolumab after autologous stem cell transplantation. Whole-study context: Median doses per patient: roughly five ipilimumab, 8 or 9 nivolumab. Overall study findings and caveats: The authors say TCR, Treg and microbiome findings warrant further study.

This clone was recorded once. What it recognizes is unknown. Libraries were prepared by immunoSEQ multiplex PCR; TCRdb keeps only in-frame clonotypes and omits some of them. In the table there are about 22,000 clones, 74% of which are singletons. Trimming shortened V by 0 bases and J by 3 bases, and 6 bases separated the two germline ends. CDR1 and CDR2 from the germline V gene are SGHRS and YFSETQ. This CDR3 is 13 amino acids long. Checkpoint therapy with ipilimumab 1 mg/kg began 14 to 28 days after transplant. Through week 26, nivolumab 3 mg/kg IV was given weeks 1, 4, 7, 10, then biweekly. This chain joins TRBV5-1 and TRBJ1-1, with D hard to call. The sequencing used PBMCs, collected in a trial of ipilimumab plus nivolumab as post-transplant consolidation. The clonotype was recovered from a male donor with diffuse large B-cell lymphoma. In nucleotides, the CDR3 is TGCGCCAGCAGCTTGGACAGCCACACTGAAGCTTTCTTT. It is translated as CASSLDSHTEAFF.